The subject of this entry is one T cell receptor beta chain. The antigen remains undetermined. Study processing details: The study took CDR3 differences across clinicopathological groups and made a distant-metastasis classifier for papillary thyroid cancer from them. TCRdb re-called the PCR reads via MiXCR. The V and J calls, along with clone size, are taken from TCRdb and not from the paper's own processing. The sample carries around 5,000 clones, around 28% recorded once. This record belongs to a study of metastatic and nonmetastatic thyroid tumors. Study-level background: Across blood and tumor or nodule tissue, repertoires from malignant and benign thyroid patients were compared with one another.

Thyroid surgery took place with no prior treatment in any patient. Findings and caveats of the study: Reported TCR beta diversity, measured in blood and tumor, was significantly higher for malignant thyroid tumors than for benign nodules.

This CDR3 has 13 residues. V was cut by 5 bases and J by 6 bases, with 13 bases left in between. Germline CDR1 reads SNHLY; CDR2 reads FYNNEI. This sequence joins TRBV2 and TRBJ1-1; TRBD1 is a possible D gene (6 bases). The sample consisted of adjacent normal tissue. This sequence originates from a female donor with papillary thyroid cancer or a benign thyroid nodule (not recorded which). Some clones in this sample may be carry-over from other donors' samples. The CDR3, as DNA: TGTGCCAGCAGTTACATACAGGGAGCTGAAGCTTTCTTT. Translation: CASSYIQGAEAFF. Filled out from reference TRBV2 and TRBJ1-1, the complete variable domain reads EPEVTQTPSHQVTQMGQEVILRCVPISNHLYFYWYRQILGQKVEFLVSFYNNEISEKSEIFDDQFSVERPDGSNFTLKIRSTKLEDSAMYFCASSYIQGAEAFFGQGTRLTVV.